Detailed here is one T cell receptor beta chain. Its antigen is as yet unknown. CDR1 and CDR2 from the germline V gene are SEHNR and FQNEAQ (reference sequence). This CDR3 contains 11 residues. This sample is drawn from a study of cytomegalovirus exposure and HLA in healthy donors. At the level of the study: Samples from HLA-typed donors yielded about 85 million unique TCRs in an early data release.

Findings and caveats of the study: In a later analysis, donors in an Asian-associated ancestry cluster reportedly had fewer N-insertions in productive TCRs than the cohort mean. A later examination showed that TCR association rates differed by HLA locus, with DRB1 most and HLA-C fewest.

PCR amplification relied on 60 Vbeta primers (plus 13 Jbeta primers). TCRdb's table, derived via immunoSEQ multiplex PCR, lists solely in-frame clones and lacks some. This sample has about 130,000 clones, with about 80% found just once. The chain has TRBV7-9 and TRBJ2-7; perhaps TRBD2 as D (6 bases). The source material was PBMCs. The receptor was isolated from a male donor in good health and CMV-seronegative. The CDR3 sequence is CSGGSFYEQYF. In DNA form, the CDR3 reads TGTTCCGGAGGGTCTTTCTACGAGCAGTACTTC.